These 4 T cell receptor beta chains came from one sample sequenced in a study of human T cells and chemical hapten exposure. As to time point: pre-sensitization, week 0. The treatment here: therapeutic diphenylcyclopropenone sensitization with weekly scalp DPC. TCRdb reanalysed the RACE reads using MiXCR and keeps one entry per CDR3 protein. The sample includes fewer than 200,000 distinct CDR3 sequences, about 31% of them seen just once. The sequenced sample was whole blood, obtained in connection with sensitization to the hapten diphenylcyclopropenone (DPC). These receptor sequences come from a woman aged 25-40 years with alopecia areata. Some clones in this sample may be carry-over from other donors' samples.

The rearrangement joins TRBV7-2 to TRBJ1-3; D is uncertain. Germline CDR1 SGHTA, CDR2 FQGNSA. Between the trimmed V and J ends, which lost 4 bases and 4 bases, there was a span of 11 bases. The CDR3 runs to 14 residues. The CDR3 sequence is CASSSANAGNTIYF. CDR3 DNA: TGTGCCAGCAGCTCGGCAAACGCGGGAAACACCATATATTTT.

This clonotype was detected a few times. The chain couples TRBV4-1 to TRBJ1-5, with no clear D. The V gene's germline CDR1 is MGHRA and CDR2 YSYEKL. This CDR3 is built from 13 residues. Trimming stripped 0 bases from V and 6 bases from J, with 6 bases between. CDR3 protein: CASSQEGSQPQHF. The DNA for the CDR3 is TGCGCCAGCAGCCAAGAGGGGAGTCAGCCCCAGCATTTT.

The chain links TRBV29-1 to TRBJ2-1, with 12 bases aligning to TRBD2. The trim removed 6 bases at V and 3 bases at J, leaving 3 bases unmatched. From germline, CDR1 is SQVTM and CDR2 ANQGSEA. The CDR3 sequence is 14 residues long. CDR3 sequence: CSVASGRDYNEQFF. DNA for the CDR3: TGCAGCGTGGCTAGCGGGAGGGACTACAATGAGCAGTTCTTC.

The rearrangement links TRBV28 to TRBJ2-3; D uncertain. V shed 3 bases and J shed 5 bases, with 6 bases lying between them. Looked up from germline, CDR1 is MDHEN and CDR2 is SYDVKM. The CDR3 has 12 amino acids. CDR3 coding DNA: TGTGCCAGCAGTTTCTATCAAGATACGCAGTATTTT. It translates to CASSFYQDTQYF.